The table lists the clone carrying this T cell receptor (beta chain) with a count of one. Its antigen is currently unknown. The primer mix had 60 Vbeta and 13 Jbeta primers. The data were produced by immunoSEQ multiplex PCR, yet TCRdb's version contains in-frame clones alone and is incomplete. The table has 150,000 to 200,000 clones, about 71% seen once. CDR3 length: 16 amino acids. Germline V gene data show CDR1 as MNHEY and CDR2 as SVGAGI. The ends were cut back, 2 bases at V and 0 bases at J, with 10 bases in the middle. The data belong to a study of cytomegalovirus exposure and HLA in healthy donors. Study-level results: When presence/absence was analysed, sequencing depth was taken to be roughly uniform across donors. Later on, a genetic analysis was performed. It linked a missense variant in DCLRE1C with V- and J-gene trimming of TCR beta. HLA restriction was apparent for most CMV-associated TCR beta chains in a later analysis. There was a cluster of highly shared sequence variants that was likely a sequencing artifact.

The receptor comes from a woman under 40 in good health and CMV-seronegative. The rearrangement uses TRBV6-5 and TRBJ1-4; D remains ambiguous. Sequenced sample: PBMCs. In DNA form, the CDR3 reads TGTGCCAGCAGTTACACCACCGGTGCAACTAATGAAAAACTGTTTTTT. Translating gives CASSYTTGATNEKLFF.